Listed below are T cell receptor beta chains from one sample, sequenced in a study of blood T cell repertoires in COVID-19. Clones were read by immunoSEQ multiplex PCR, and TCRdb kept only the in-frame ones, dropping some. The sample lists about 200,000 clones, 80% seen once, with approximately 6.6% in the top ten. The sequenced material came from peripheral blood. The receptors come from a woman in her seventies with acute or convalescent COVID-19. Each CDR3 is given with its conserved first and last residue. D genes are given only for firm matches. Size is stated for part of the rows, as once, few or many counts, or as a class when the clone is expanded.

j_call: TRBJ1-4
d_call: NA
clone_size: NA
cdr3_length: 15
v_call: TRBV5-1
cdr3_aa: CASSYGQTTNEKLFF
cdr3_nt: TGCGCCAGCAGCTATGGACAGACAACTAATGAAAAACTGTTTTTT

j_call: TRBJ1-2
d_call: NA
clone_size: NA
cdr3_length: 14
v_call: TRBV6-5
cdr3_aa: CASRAQQGNYGYTF
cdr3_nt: TGTGCCAGCAGAGCACAGCAGGGTAACTATGGCTACACCTTC

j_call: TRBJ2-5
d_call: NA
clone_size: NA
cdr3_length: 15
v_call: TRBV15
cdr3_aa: CATSRDLGGQETQYF
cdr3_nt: TGTGCCACCAGCAGAGATTTGGGGGGCCAAGAGACCCAGTACTTC

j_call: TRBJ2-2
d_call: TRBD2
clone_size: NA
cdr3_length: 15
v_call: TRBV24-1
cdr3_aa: CATSVGTRLDGELFF
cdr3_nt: TGTGCCACCAGTGTGGGGACTAGATTGGACGGGGAGCTGTTTTTT

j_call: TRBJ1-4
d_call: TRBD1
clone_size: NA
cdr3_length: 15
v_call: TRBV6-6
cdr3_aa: CASSPPDRGGEKLFF
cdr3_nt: TGTGCCAGCAGTCCGCCGGACAGGGGTGGCGAAAAACTGTTTTTT

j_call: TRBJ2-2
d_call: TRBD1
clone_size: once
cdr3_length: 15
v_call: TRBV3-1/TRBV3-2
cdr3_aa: CASSPGTANTGELFF
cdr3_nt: TGTGCCAGCAGCCCCGGGACAGCAAACACCGGGGAGCTGTTTTTT

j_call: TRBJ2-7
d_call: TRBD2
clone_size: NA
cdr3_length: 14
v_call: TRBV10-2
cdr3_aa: CASMTSGGGLEQYF
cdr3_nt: TGCGCCAGCATGACTAGCGGGGGAGGGCTCGAGCAGTACTTC

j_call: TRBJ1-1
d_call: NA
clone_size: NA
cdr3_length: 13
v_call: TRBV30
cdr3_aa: CAWSVRVNTEAFF
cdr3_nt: TGTGCCTGGAGTGTACGGGTGAACACTGAAGCTTTCTTT

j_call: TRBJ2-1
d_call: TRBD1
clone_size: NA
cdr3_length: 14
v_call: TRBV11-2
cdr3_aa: CASSLDRGLNEQFF
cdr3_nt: TGTGCCAGCAGCTTGGACAGGGGCCTAAATGAGCAGTTCTTC

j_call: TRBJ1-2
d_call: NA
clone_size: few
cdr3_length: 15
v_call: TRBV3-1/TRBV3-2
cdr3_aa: CASSQAAGWSGGYTF
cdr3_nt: TGTGCCAGCAGCCAAGCGGCAGGGTGGTCTGGTGGCTACACCTTC

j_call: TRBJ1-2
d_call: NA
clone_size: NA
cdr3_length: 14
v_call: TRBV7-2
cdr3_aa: CASSEGGGYYGYTF
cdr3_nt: TGTGCCAGCAGCGAAGGGGGAGGGTACTATGGCTACACCTTC

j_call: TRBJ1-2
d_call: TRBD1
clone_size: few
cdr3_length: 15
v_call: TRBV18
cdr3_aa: CASSRGDRGRGSYTF
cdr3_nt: TGTGCCAGCTCACGCGGGGACAGGGGCCGCGGGAGCTACACCTTC

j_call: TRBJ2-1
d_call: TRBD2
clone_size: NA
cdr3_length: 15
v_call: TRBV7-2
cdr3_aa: CASSLSGTSGNEQFF
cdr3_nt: TGTGCCAGCAGCTTATCCGGGACTAGCGGCAATGAGCAGTTCTTC

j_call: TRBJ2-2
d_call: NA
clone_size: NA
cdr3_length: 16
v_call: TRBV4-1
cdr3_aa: CASSPSRSQPTGELFF
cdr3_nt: TGCGCCAGCAGCCCATCCCGGAGCCAGCCTACCGGGGAGCTGTTTTTT

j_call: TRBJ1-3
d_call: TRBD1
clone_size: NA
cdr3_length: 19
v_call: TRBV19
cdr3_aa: CASSIGPHRDSLSGNTIYF
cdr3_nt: TGTGCCAGTAGTATAGGACCCCACCGGGACAGCCTCTCTGGAAACACCATATATTTT

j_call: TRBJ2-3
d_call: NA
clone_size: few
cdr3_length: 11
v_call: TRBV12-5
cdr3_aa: CASSRGDTQYF
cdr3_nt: TGTGCTAGTTCTCGCGGGGATACGCAGTATTTT